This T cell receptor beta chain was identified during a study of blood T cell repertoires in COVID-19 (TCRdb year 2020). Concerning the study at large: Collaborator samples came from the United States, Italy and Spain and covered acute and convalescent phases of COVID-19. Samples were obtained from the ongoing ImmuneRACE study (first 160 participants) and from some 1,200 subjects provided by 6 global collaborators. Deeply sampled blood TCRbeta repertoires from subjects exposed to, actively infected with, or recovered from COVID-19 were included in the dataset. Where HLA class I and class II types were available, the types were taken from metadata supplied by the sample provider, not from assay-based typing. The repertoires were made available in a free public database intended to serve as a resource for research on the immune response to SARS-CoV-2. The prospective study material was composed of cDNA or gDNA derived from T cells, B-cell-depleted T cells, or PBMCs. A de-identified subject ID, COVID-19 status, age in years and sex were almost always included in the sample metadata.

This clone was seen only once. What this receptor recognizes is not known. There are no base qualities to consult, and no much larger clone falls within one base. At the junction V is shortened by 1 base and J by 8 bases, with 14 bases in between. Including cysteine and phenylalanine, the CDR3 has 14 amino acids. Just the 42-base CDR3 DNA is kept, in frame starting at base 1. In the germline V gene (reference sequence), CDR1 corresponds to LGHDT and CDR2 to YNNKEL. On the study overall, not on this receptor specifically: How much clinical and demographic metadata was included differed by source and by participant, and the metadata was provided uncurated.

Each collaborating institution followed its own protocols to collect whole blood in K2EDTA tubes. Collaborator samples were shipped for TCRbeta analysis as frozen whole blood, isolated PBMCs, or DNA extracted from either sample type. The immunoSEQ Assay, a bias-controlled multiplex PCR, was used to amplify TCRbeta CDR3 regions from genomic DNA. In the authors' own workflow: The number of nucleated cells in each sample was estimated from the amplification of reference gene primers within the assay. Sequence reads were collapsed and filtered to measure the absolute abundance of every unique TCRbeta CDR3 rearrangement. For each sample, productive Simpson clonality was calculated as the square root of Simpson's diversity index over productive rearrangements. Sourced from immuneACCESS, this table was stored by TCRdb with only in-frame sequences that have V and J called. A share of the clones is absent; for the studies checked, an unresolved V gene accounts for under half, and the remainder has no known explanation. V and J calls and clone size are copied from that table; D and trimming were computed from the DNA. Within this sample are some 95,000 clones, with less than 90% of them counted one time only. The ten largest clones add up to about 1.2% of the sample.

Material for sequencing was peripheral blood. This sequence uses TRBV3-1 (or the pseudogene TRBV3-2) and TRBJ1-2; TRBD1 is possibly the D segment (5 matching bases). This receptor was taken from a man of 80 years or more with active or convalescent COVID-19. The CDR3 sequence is CASSQGQTQRGYTF. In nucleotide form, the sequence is TGTGCCAGCAGCCAAGGACAGACCCAGAGGGGCTACACCTTC.